Listed below are T cell receptor beta chains from one sample, sequenced in a study of blood T cells in healthy people across ages. TCRdb reprocessed the 5' RACE reads via MiXCR and lists one record per CDR3 protein. The sample carries about 1,400,000 distinct CDR3 sequences, roughly 40% recorded once. Sequences were obtained from blood. All receptors come from a woman between 18 and 29 years old in good health. Each CDR3 is given with its conserved first and last residue. The D gene is left open where the match is weak. Clone size is stated in some rows and not others, as once, few, many or a class when expanded.

J	D	V	size	DNA	CDR3
TRBJ2-6	-	TRBV7-2	many	TGTGCCAGCAGCTTAGAGGCCTCTGGGGCCAACGTCCTGACTTTC	CASSLEASGANVLTF
TRBJ2-1	TRBD2	TRBV20-1	-	TGCAGTGCCGTCACTAGCGGGAGCTCCTACAATGAGCAGTTCTTC	CSAVTSGSSYNEQFF
TRBJ2-7	TRBD2	TRBV27	few	TGTGCCAGCAGTTCGGGACTAGCGAGCTCCTACAACGAGCAGTACTTC	CASSSGLASSYNEQYF
TRBJ1-2	TRBD1	TRBV7-6	-	TGTGCCAGCAGCTTAGTTGGGACAGGCGAACTCTATGGCTACACCTTC	CASSLVGTGELYGYTF
TRBJ2-7	TRBD2	TRBV20-1	-	TGCAGTGCTAGAGTCGCTAGCGGGGCCTCCTACGAGCAGTACTTC	CSARVASGASYEQYF
TRBJ1-1	-	TRBV10-1	once	TGCGCCAGGTTCGGGAGGGCGGTACTTGAAGCTTTCTTT	CARFGRAVLEAFF
TRBJ2-3	TRBD2	TRBV7-2	many	TGTGCCAGCAGCTTTAGCGGGAGCACAGATACGCAGTATTTT	CASSFSGSTDTQYF
TRBJ2-1	TRBD2	TRBV3-1	-	TGTGCCAGCAGCCTTTCGGGGACTAGCGGGGCTCTTGGACGGCAGTTCTTC	CASSLSGTSGALGRQFF
TRBJ1-2	-	TRBV7-2	-	TGTGCCAGCAGCTTGTGGGGCCTTAACTATGGCTACACCTTC	CASSLWGLNYGYTF
TRBJ1-2	TRBD1	TRBV27	once	TGTGCCAGCAATTCCCTATCGACCGGGACAGGGAGTTCTGGCTACACCTTC	CASNSLSTGTGSSGYTF
TRBJ2-1	-	TRBV2	few	TGTGCCAGCAGTGAGTTGATAGCGGTATCAAATGAGCAGTTCTTC	CASSELIAVSNEQFF
TRBJ1-2	-	TRBV27	-	TGTGCCAGCAGTTCCCCCCATTCGGGCACAGATGGCTACACCTTC	CASSSPHSGTDGYTF
TRBJ2-7	-	TRBV21-1	-	TGTGCCAGCAGCAAAGTAACAGGGATAACCAACTACGAGCAGTACTTC	CASSKVTGITNYEQYF
TRBJ2-7	-	TRBV20-1	few	TGCAGTGCTCAAGTGGGCTACGAGCAGTACTTC	CSAQVGYEQYF
TRBJ2-1	TRBD2	TRBV5-1	few	TGCGCCAGCAGCTTGGAGACGGGAGGAGGACGCAATGAGCAGTTCTTC	CASSLETGGGRNEQFF
TRBJ2-3	TRBD1	TRBV27	-	TGTGCCAGCAGTTTAGGGGACAGGGTCCCATTCACAGATACGCAGTATTTT	CASSLGDRVPFTDTQYF
TRBJ2-3	-	TRBV24-1	-	TGTGCCACCAGTACCGCAGATACGCAGTATTTT	CATSTADTQYF
TRBJ2-5	-	TRBV7-9	-	TGTGCCAGCAGCTCCCGGGACTCCAAAGAGACCCAGTACTTC	CASSSRDSKETQYF
TRBJ1-1	TRBD1	TRBV29-1	-	TGCAGCGGGACAGGGGCGGGGACTGAAGCTTTCTTT	CSGTGAGTEAFF
TRBJ2-3	TRBD1	TRBV14	-	TGTGCCAGCAGCCTTACCCTAGGGCAGGGGGTGTATTTT	CASSLTLGQGVYF
TRBJ1-2	-	TRBV5-1	-	TGCGCCAGCAGCTGGGACTCAAGTCGGGGGGACTATGGCTACACCTTC	CASSWDSSRGDYGYTF
TRBJ2-3	TRBD2	TRBV20-1	-	TGCAGTGCTAGAGATGGGACTAGCGGGACTGGAGATACGCAGTATTTT	CSARDGTSGTGDTQYF
TRBJ2-7	-	TRBV2	-	TGTGCCAGCAGTGATGGGGGCAGGGGAGTAGACGAGCAGTACTTC	CASSDGGRGVDEQYF
TRBJ2-3	-	TRBV28	once	TGTGCCAGCAGCGAAATTAATGCTAGCACAGATACGCAGTATTTT	CASSEINASTDTQYF
TRBJ2-7	TRBD2	TRBV7-2	few	TGTGCCAGCAGCTCGCCGGGCCGAGTGGGAGGGGAGCAGTACTTC	CASSSPGRVGGEQYF
TRBJ2-5	-	TRBV6-5	few	TGTGCCAGCAGTCCGCCTGGGGGCGCGGAGACCCAGTACTTC	CASSPPGGAETQYF
TRBJ2-7	-	TRBV20-1	-	TGCAGTGCAGACCGGGACACCGGTCCCTACGAGCAGTACTTC	CSADRDTGPYEQYF
TRBJ1-4	-	TRBV27	-	TGTGCCAGCAGTCCCTATGCAACTAATGAAAGACTGTTTTTT	CASSPYATNERLFF
TRBJ2-1	-	TRBV5-1	-	TGCGCCAGCAGCTTGGGGGCCCGCGTACCCGGGACCCTACCGTACAATGAGCAGTTCTTC	CASSLGARVPGTLPYNEQFF